One and the same sample provided the 26 T cell receptor beta chains below, sequenced in a study of CD8+ T cells in alopecia areata. The treatment: oral pan-JAK inhibitor, 5-10 mg twice daily. Extracted from the samples, RNA was reverse transcribed into cDNA to serve as the sequencing template. Libraries were prepared by immunoSEQ multiplex PCR; TCRdb keeps only in-frame clonotypes and omits some of them. The table shows 98,000 or so clones, with 60% to 65% occurring only once. The sample here was CD8+ T cells sorted from blood, taken at week 4, from a patient treated with tofacitinib. Receptors were obtained from a human donor with alopecia areata.

The CDR3 DNA reads TGTGCCAGCAGCTTGGACGGACTGTACCAAGAGACCCAGTACTTC. It translates to CASSLDGLYQETQYF. This sequence joins TRBV5-6 and TRBJ2-5; tentative D call: TRBD2 (5 bases). Germline CDR1 and CDR2: SGHDT and YYEEEE. This CDR3 comprises 15 residues. Trimming shortened V by 0 bases and J by 0 bases, and 9 bases separated the two germline ends.

The CDR3 region is CASSLGHRANRRYNEQFF. The CDR3 coding sequence is TGTGCCAGCAGCTTAGGCCACCGGGCTAATCGCCGGTACAATGAGCAGTTCTTC. This chain links TRBV7-8 with TRBJ2-1; D uncertain. The CDR3 contains 18 residues. Germline CDR1 is SGHVS and CDR2 is FQNEAQ. Trimming stripped 1 base from V and 4 bases from J, with 20 bases between.

This chain uses TRBV27 with TRBJ2-1; the D gene is possibly TRBD1 (5 bases). Trimming left V 2 bases short and J 9 bases short, with 11 bases between. The CDR3 extends over 13 amino acids. The germline V gene has CDR1 MNHEY and CDR2 SMNVEV (reference sequence). CDR3 sequence (DNA): TGTGCCAGCAGTTTACAAGGGGCCGGTGAGCAGTTCTTC. It translates to CASSLQGAGEQFF.

V usage is TRBV28 and J usage is TRBJ2-7; D is unclear. The germline V gene encodes CDR1 MDHEN and CDR2 SYDVKM. V gave up 3 bases and J gave up 5 bases, with 8 bases separating them. The CDR3 has 12 residues. CDR3 coding DNA: TGTGCCAGCAGTTTTTTGGGGAACGAGCAGTACTTC. Translated: CASSFLGNEQYF.

The chain uses TRBV29-1 and TRBJ2-7; D not resolved. Per germline, CDR1 SQVTM and CDR2 ANQGSEA. This CDR3 is built from 14 residues. V lost 6 bases, J lost 0 bases, and 15 bases lay in between. The CDR3 DNA is TGCAGCGTGATGAGTCGTCAAAGCTCCTACGAGCAGTACTTC. Protein sequence: CSVMSRQSSYEQYF.

The chain employs TRBV27 and TRBJ2-5, with 8 bases that match TRBD1. CDR3 length: 13 amino acids. In germline, CDR1 is MNHEY, CDR2 SMNVEV (reference sequence). Trimming at V came to 6 bases and at J to 4 bases, leaving 4 bases not matched to a gene. This CDR3 is CASRATGGETQYF. The DNA of the CDR3 is TGTGCCAGCAGGGCAACAGGGGGAGAGACCCAGTACTTC.

There are a few counts of this clone. The chain employs TRBV29-1 and TRBJ1-2; D not certain. The CDR3 is 11 residues long. Germline CDR1 and CDR2: SQVTM and ANQGSEA. V was pared by 6 bases and J by 2 bases, with 7 bases between. The CDR3 sequence is CSVVINYGYTF. DNA for the CDR3: TGCAGCGTCGTTATAAACTATGGCTACACCTTC.

This clone was seen a handful of times. The chain carries TRBV5-6 and TRBJ1-2; D ambiguous. The CDR3 runs 15 residues. The germline V gene encodes CDR1 SGHDT and CDR2 YYEEEE. With 1 base removed from V and 4 bases from J, the gap between germline ends came to 14 bases. CDR3 protein: CASSLSSGNRYGYTF. CDR3 sequence (DNA): TGTGCCAGCAGCTTGTCGTCGGGCAATCGCTATGGCTACACCTTC.

The chain links TRBV11-2 to TRBJ2-1; the D gene is possibly TRBD2 (6 bases). Trimming left V 10 bases short and J 6 bases short, with 16 bases between. Germline CDR1 is SGHAT and CDR2 is FQNNGV. This CDR3 has 13 residues. The CDR3 is CATRLAMGNEQFF. The CDR3 DNA follows: TGTGCCACGCGGCTAGCGATGGGCAATGAGCAGTTCTTC.

The table lists this clone with a few counts. In DNA, the CDR3 is TGTGCCAGTAGTATAGTTCCTGAAAACACCGGGGAGCTGTTTTTT. Residues: CASSIVPENTGELFF. The gene calls are TRBV19 and TRBJ2-2; D is ambiguous. The CDR3 covers 15 residues. Trimming left V 1 base short and J 2 bases short, with 8 bases between. Germline loops: CDR1 LNHDA, CDR2 SQIVND (reference sequence).

This clone has a handful of counts. V is TRBV11-2 and J is TRBJ1-2; TRBD1 agrees at 9 bases. The J segment lost 4 bases and the V segment lost 5 bases, leaving 8 bases of the junction unmatched. The CDR3 runs to 15 residues. In germline, CDR1 is SGHAT, CDR2 FQNNGV. DNA for the CDR3: TGTGCCAGCAGCATGACAGGGGGACAGGTCTATGGCTACACCTTC. It is translated as CASSMTGGQVYGYTF.

There are a few counts of this clone. The chain employs TRBV28 and TRBJ2-7; D gene unclear. V gave up 1 base and J gave up 2 bases, with 9 bases separating them. The CDR3 is made up of 14 amino acids. Germline lookup yields CDR1 MDHEN and CDR2 SYDVKM. The CDR3 DNA follows: TGTGCCAGCAGTTTATCGGGCAGACCCTACGAGCAGTACTTC. This sequence encodes CASSLSGRPYEQYF.

CDR3 nucleotide sequence: TGTGCCAGCAGCTTGGGACAGACCAAAAACATTCAGTACTTC. Translation gives CASSLGQTKNIQYF. V is TRBV5-6 and J is TRBJ2-4; D possibly corresponds to TRBD1 (5 bases). V lost 0 bases and J lost 2, with 6 bases in between. Germline CDR1 and CDR2: SGHDT and YYEEEE. The length of the CDR3 is 14 residues.

The chain couples TRBV19 to TRBJ2-1, with 8 bases fitting TRBD2. Germline V gene data show CDR1 as LNHDA and CDR2 as SQIVND (reference sequence). This CDR3 comprises 18 residues. The V and J ends lost 5 bases and 0 bases, in that order; junction bases with no gene match: 12. CDR3 DNA: TGTGCCAGTAGTCTTCGAGCGCGGGGGACTAGCTCCTACAATGAGCAGTTCTTC. This translates into CASSLRARGTSSYNEQFF.

This clone was observed a handful of times. V gene TRBV6-9 combines with J gene TRBJ1-5, with D unresolved. CDR1 and CDR2 (germline): MNHGY, SVAAGI. V lost 8 bases and J 7 bases, leaving 18 bases between the germline ends. This CDR3 is built from 14 residues. The CDR3 is CASGSGPSEQPQHF. CDR3 in DNA: TGTGCCAGCGGGAGCGGGCCTTCAGAACAGCCCCAGCATTTT.

Remarks on this clone: Other DNA sequences within the sample encode an identical CDR3. The chain links TRBV7-9 to TRBJ2-5; 11 nucleotides line up with TRBD2. This CDR3 has 15 residues. Germline CDR1 reads SEHNR; CDR2 reads FQNEAQ (reference sequence). J was trimmed by 3 bases and V by 3 bases; bases with no gene match: 3. CDR3 nucleotide sequence: TGTGCCAGCAGCTTCCCGACTAGCGGGGAAGAGACCCAGTACTTC. It translates to CASSFPTSGEETQYF.

J is TRBJ1-2 and V is TRBV7-2, with D perhaps TRBD1 (6 bases). Trimming shortened V by 5 bases and J by 1 base, and 14 bases separated the two germline ends. Per the germline V gene, CDR1 is SGHTA and CDR2 is FQGNSA. This CDR3 region has 15 residues. The CDR3 reads CASSPYGQSNYGYTF. DNA of the CDR3: TGTGCCAGCAGCCCGTACGGACAGAGTAACTATGGCTACACCTTC.

A few counts support this clone. The chain employs TRBV10-3 and TRBJ1-1; perhaps TRBD1 as D (5 bases). Between the trimmed V and J ends, which lost 0 bases and 5 bases, there was a span of 7 bases. The germline V gene encodes CDR1 ENHRY and CDR2 SYGVKD. The CDR3 is 13 residues long. The CDR3 loop is CAISESKGTEAFF. The CDR3 nucleotides read TGTGCCATCAGTGAGTCGAAGGGGACTGAAGCTTTCTTT.

The chain joins TRBV5-6 to TRBJ2-7; D may be TRBD2 (5 bases). In germline, CDR1 is SGHDT, CDR2 YYEEEE. The V and J ends lost 1 base and 5 bases respectively, with 7 bases between them. This CDR3 has 12 amino acids. The CDR3 loop reads CASSLSGDEQYF. The CDR3 nucleotides are TGTGCCAGCAGCTTGTCCGGGGACGAGCAGTACTTC.

The genes are TRBV9 and TRBJ1-2, with a weak D call TRBD1 (5 bases). The germline gives CDR1 SGDLS, CDR2 YYNGEE. This CDR3 has 15 amino acids. With 3 bases removed from V and 4 bases from J, the gap between germline ends came to 16 bases. The CDR3, as DNA: TGTGCCAGCAGCGGGCACTCCCAGGGAATCTATGGCTACACCTTC. Protein: CASSGHSQGIYGYTF. Full variable domain (missing parts from reference TRBV9 and TRBJ1-2): DSGVTQTPKHLITATGQRVTLRCSPRSGDLSVYWYQQSLDQGLQFLIQYYNGEERAKGNILERFSAQQFPDLHSELNLSSLELGDSALYFCASSGHSQGIYGYTFGSGTRLTVV.

The gene calls are TRBV30 and TRBJ2-3; either TRBD1 or TRBD2 may fit D (5 bases each). V was pared by 0 bases and J by 1 base, with 17 bases between. The germline CDR1 and CDR2 sequences are GTSNPN and SVGIG (reference sequence). The CDR3 sequence is 17 residues long. The CDR3 nucleotides are TGTGCCTGGAGTGTACGGGGCCGGATCGGGGGCACAGATACGCAGTATTTT. Protein sequence: CAWSVRGRIGGTDTQYF.

The V and J genes are TRBV6-5 and TRBJ2-3; D not resolved. V was cut by 0 bases and J by 6 bases, with 7 bases left in between. Germline assignment: CDR1 MNHEY and CDR2 SVGAGI. The CDR3 sequence is 13 residues long. The CDR3 DNA sequence: TGTGCCAGCAGTTACTCCTTCGGGGATACGCAGTATTTT. Translating it yields CASSYSFGDTQYF.

The CDR3 is CASSLLIEAPTYNEQFF. In nucleotides, the CDR3 is TGTGCCAGCAGCTTACTGATCGAGGCCCCAACCTACAATGAGCAGTTCTTC. The chain recombines TRBV7-2 with TRBJ2-1; D gene unclear. CDR3 length equals 17 residues. Trimming pared 2 bases from V and 2 bases from J, leaving 16 bases between. CDR1 and CDR2 (germline): SGHTA, FQGNSA. The whole variable domain, filled in from reference TRBV7-2 and TRBJ2-1, reads GAGVSQSPSNKVTEKGKDVELRCDPISGHTALYWYRQSLGQGLEFLIYFQGNSAPDKSGLPSDRFSAERTGGSVSTLTIQRTQQEDSAVYLCASSLLIEAPTYNEQFFGPGTRLTVL.

The chain recombines TRBV18 with TRBJ1-1, with D possibly matching TRBD1 (5 bases). V lost 0 bases and J 2 bases, leaving 10 bases between the germline ends. This CDR3 region has 15 residues. Germline V CDR1 and CDR2: KGHSH, LQKENI. The DNA for the CDR3 is TGTGCCAGCTCACCACCCATCCAGGGTAACACTGAAGCTTTCTTT. Amino acid sequence: CASSPPIQGNTEAFF.

The V call is TRBV29-1, the J call TRBJ2-4; D is perhaps TRBD1 or TRBD2 (5 bases each). Looked up from germline, CDR1 is SQVTM and CDR2 is ANQGSEA. V was clipped by 1 base and J by 9 bases, with 28 bases between them. The CDR3 consists of 18 residues. The CDR3 region has the DNA TGCAGCGTTGAAGTCTGGGACCCGGGACGGAACGTCGGTGGCATTCAGTACTTC. It translates to CSVEVWDPGRNVGGIQYF.

This sequence joins TRBV30 and TRBJ2-4; the D gene is possibly TRBD2 (6 bases). The CDR3 covers 18 residues. Germline loops: CDR1 GTSNPN, CDR2 SVGIG (reference sequence). V lost 1 base, J lost 0 bases, and 19 bases lay in between. The DNA for the CDR3 is TGTGCCTGGAGTGGACAGCCCTTTAGCGGTTTAGCCAAAAACATTCAGTACTTC. As protein: CAWSGQPFSGLAKNIQYF.